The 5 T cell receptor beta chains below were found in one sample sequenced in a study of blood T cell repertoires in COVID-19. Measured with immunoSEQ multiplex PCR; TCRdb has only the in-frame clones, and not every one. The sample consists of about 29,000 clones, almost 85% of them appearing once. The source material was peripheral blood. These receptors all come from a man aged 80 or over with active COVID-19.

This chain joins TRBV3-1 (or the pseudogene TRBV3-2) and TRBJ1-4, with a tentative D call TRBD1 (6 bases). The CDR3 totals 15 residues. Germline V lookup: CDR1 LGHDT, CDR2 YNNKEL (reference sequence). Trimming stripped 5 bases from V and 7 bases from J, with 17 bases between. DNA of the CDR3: TGTGCCAGCAGCGGGGTAACAGGGAGGGGTGAAAAACTGTTTTTT. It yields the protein CASSGVTGRGEKLFF.

The CDR3 nucleotides read TGCGCCAGCAGCCCTGGACAGGGGAAAGGTTCAGATGAGCAGTTCTTC. As protein: CASSPGQGKGSDEQFF. This chain joins TRBV5-1 and TRBJ2-1; TRBD1 matches at 9 bases. The CDR3 runs 16 residues. V gave up 4 bases and J gave up 8 bases; unmatched junction bases: 13. From germline, CDR1 is SGHRS and CDR2 YFSETQ.

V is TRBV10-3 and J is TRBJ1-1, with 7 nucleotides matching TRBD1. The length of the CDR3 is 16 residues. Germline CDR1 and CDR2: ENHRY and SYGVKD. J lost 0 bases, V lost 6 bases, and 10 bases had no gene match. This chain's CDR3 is CAIREGGRAMNTEAFF. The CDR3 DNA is TGTGCCATCAGGGAAGGGGGCAGGGCCATGAACACTGAAGCTTTCTTT.

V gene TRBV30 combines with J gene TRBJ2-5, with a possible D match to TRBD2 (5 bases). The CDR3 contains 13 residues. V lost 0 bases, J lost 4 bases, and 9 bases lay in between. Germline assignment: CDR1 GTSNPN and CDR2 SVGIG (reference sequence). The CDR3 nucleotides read TGTGCCTGGAGTGTACTAGTCCCAGAGACCCAGTACTTC. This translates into CAWSVLVPETQYF.

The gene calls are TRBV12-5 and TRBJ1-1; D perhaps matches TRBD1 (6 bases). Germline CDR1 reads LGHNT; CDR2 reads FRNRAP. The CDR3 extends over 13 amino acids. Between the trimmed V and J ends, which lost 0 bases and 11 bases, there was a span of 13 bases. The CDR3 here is CASGLVLRQGAFF. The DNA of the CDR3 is TGTGCTAGTGGTTTGGTACTCAGGCAGGGGGCTTTCTTT.